One and the same sample provided the 20 T cell receptor beta chains below, sequenced in a study of blood T cell repertoires in COVID-19. Profiling relied on immunoSEQ multiplex PCR, and the TCRdb table lists in-frame clones only, not all of them. Seen here are fewer than 500,000 clones, 70% to 85% observed once, and the top ten hold about 1%. Sequencing was performed on peripheral blood. The receptors were gathered from a human donor with acute or convalescent COVID-19. The donor label of this sample is uncertain.

This clone was counted once. This chain links TRBV4-1 with TRBJ1-3, with D tentatively TRBD1 (5 bases). V lost 4 bases, J lost 3 bases, and 19 bases lay in between. This CDR3 spans 17 amino acids. Germline V lookup: CDR1 MGHRA, CDR2 YSYEKL. Here the CDR3 DNA reads TGCGCCAGCAGCCTGAGTTTAGGGAGGGGAAGTGGAAACACCATATATTTT. This gives the protein CASSLSLGRGSGNTIYF.

This clone was counted once. The V call is TRBV5-1, the J call TRBJ1-3; D remains ambiguous. V lost 1 base to trimming and J lost 8 bases, with 13 bases between them. The CDR3 is 14 residues long. Germline V gene sequence: CDR1 SGHRS, CDR2 YFSETQ. CDR3 DNA sequence: TGCGCCAGCAGCTTGAATCCCTGGGGAGACACCATATATTTT. Translated, it gives CASSLNPWGDTIYF.

The sample holds a few counts of this clone. V and J are TRBV5-1 and TRBJ2-1, with a tentative D call TRBD2 (6 bases). Trimming removed 1 base at V and 12 bases at J, with 20 bases between. The germline V gene encodes CDR1 SGHRS and CDR2 YFSETQ. The CDR3 spans 15 residues. The CDR3 DNA reads as TGCGCCAGCAGCTTGAGGCGGGACCCCGGGCAGGTGCAGTTCTTC. As protein: CASSLRRDPGQVQFF.

The rearrangement links TRBV6-1 to TRBJ2-7; 8 bases match TRBD2. Germline values: CDR1 MNHNS, CDR2 SASEGT. V was clipped by 3 bases and J by 3 bases; unmatched bases: 10. The CDR3 consists of 16 residues. The CDR3 reads CASSDHTSGFLYEQYF. The CDR3 DNA is TGTGCCAGCAGTGATCATACTAGCGGCTTTCTCTACGAGCAGTACTTC.

V gene TRBV2 combines with J gene TRBJ1-1; D may be TRBD1 (5 bases). V dropped 8 bases and J dropped 3 bases, with 16 bases sitting between them. Germline V gene data show CDR1 as SNHLY and CDR2 as FYNNEI. The CDR3 contains 14 residues. The CDR3, as DNA: TGTGCCAGCGATATGGTCGGGGGGGACACTGAAGCTTTCTTT. This translates into CASDMVGGDTEAFF.

This chain joins TRBV11-2 and TRBJ2-5; D is perhaps TRBD1 (7 bases). This CDR3 is built from 15 residues. The germline CDR1 and CDR2 sequences are SGHAT and FQNNGV. The ends were cut back, 5 bases at V and 4 bases at J, with 17 bases in the middle. For the CDR3, the DNA is TGTGCCAGCAGCCCCGGGCCCCAGGGGGGAGAGACCCAGTACTTC. As protein: CASSPGPQGGETQYF.

This rearrangement joins TRBV5-1 to TRBJ1-6; TRBD1 matches 10 bases. CDR3 length: 17 residues. Trimming at V came to 3 bases and at J to 0 bases, leaving 3 bases not matched to a gene. The V gene's germline CDR1 is SGHRS and CDR2 YFSETQ. The CDR3 spells CASSSGQGNSYNSPLHF. The CDR3 DNA is TGCGCCAGCAGCTCGGGACAGGGGAACTCCTATAATTCACCCCTCCACTTT.

Here the CDR3 reads CATSSLSWASVEQFF. CDR3 coding DNA: TGTGCCACCAGCAGTTTGAGTTGGGCGTCCGTTGAGCAGTTCTTC. The V gene is TRBV15, the J gene TRBJ2-1, with D uncertain. Germline CDR1 and CDR2: LNHNV and YYDKDF (reference sequence). Deletions cut 3 bases from V and 9 bases from J, with 18 bases between. The CDR3 is made up of 15 amino acids.

This chain links TRBV5-4 with TRBJ1-6; 9 nucleotides align to TRBD1. Germline loops: CDR1 SGHNT, CDR2 YYREEE (reference sequence). Losses at the gene ends were 4 bases for V and 6 bases for J; bases not matched to a gene: 8. The CDR3 consists of 16 residues. In DNA, the CDR3 is TGTGCCAGCAGCCCGGGACAGGGAATTCTTAATTCACCCCTCCACTTT. It encodes CASSPGQGILNSPLHF. The full variable domain, its missing parts supplied by reference TRBV5-4 and TRBJ1-6, is ETGVTQSPTHLIKTRGQQVTLRCSSQSGHNTVSWYQQALGQGPQFIFQYYREEENGRGNFPPRFSGLQFPNYSSELNVNALELDDSALYLCASSPGQGILNSPLHFGNGTRLTVT.

The chain combines TRBV6-5 with TRBJ2-1, with D hard to call. CDR1 and CDR2 (germline): MNHEY, SVGAGI. V shed 8 bases and J shed 5 bases, with 16 bases lying between them. The CDR3 spans 14 residues. As DNA, the CDR3 is TGTGCCAGCGTTCGGTACTCCCAAAACAATGAGCAGTTCTTC. Protein: CASVRYSQNNEQFF.

The chain combines TRBV30 with TRBJ1-6; D call uncertain. This CDR3 contains 14 residues. V lost 2 bases, J lost 4 bases, and 9 bases lay in between. Germline CDR1 and CDR2: GTSNPN and SVGIG (reference sequence). This chain's CDR3 is CAWSQQIYNSPLHF. The CDR3 region has the DNA TGTGCCTGGAGTCAACAGATTTATAATTCACCCCTCCACTTT.

The rearrangement uses TRBV11-2 and TRBJ2-3; 8 bases match TRBD2. The CDR3 is 15 amino acids. Trimming took 1 base from V and 3 from J; bases not matched to a gene: 3. CDR1 is SGHAT, CDR2 FQNNGV, per germline. The CDR3 here is CASSLGLAKTDTQYF. The CDR3 DNA reads as TGTGCCAGCAGCTTAGGACTAGCGAAAACAGATACGCAGTATTTT.

The chain combines TRBV30 with TRBJ1-2; a weak D match, TRBD1 (6 bases). Trimming took off 4 bases at V and 9 bases at J, with 24 bases between the two ends. The length of the CDR3 is 15 residues. Germline assignment: CDR1 GTSNPN and CDR2 SVGIG (reference sequence). CDR3 DNA: TGTGCCTGGACCGCCCCGGACAGCATTTTATTTCGCTACACCTTC. Residues: CAWTAPDSILFRYTF.

V is TRBV27 and J is TRBJ1-5; 7 nucleotides match TRBD1. There are 15 residues in the CDR3. Germline CDR1 is MNHEY and CDR2 is SMNVEV (reference sequence). V gave up 5 bases and J gave up 4 bases; unmatched junction bases: 8. CDR3 bases: TGTGCCAGCAGTGGAAGGGACAGTCCTAATCAGCCCCAGCATTTT. Translated: CASSGRDSPNQPQHF.

This clone has at least ten counts. The V call is TRBV7-9, the J call TRBJ2-7; D not certain. The CDR3 totals 15 residues. Trimming pared 8 bases from V and 1 base from J, leaving 18 bases between. Germline-derived CDR1 and CDR2 are SEHNR and FQNEAQ (reference sequence). CDR3: CASGLYGSSSYEQYF. CDR3 bases: TGTGCCAGCGGGCTATATGGTTCATCATCCTACGAGCAGTACTTC. Drawing the rest from reference TRBV7-9 and TRBJ2-7, the complete variable domain is DTGVSQNPRHKITKRGQNVTFRCDPISEHNRLYWYRQTLGQGPEFLTYFQNEAQLEKSRLLSDRFSAERPKGSFSTLEIQRTEQGDSAMYLCASGLYGSSSYEQYFGPGTRLTVT.

The V call is TRBV19, the J call TRBJ1-5, with a weak D call TRBD1 (5 bases). V lost 4 bases, J lost 4 bases, and 26 bases lay in between. In germline, CDR1 is LNHDA, CDR2 SQIVND (reference sequence). This CDR3 spans 19 amino acids. CDR3 in DNA: TGTGCCAGTAGTACCGATAGGCTCCTCGGTGACAGAAAAAATCAGCCCCAGCATTTT. Its translation: CASSTDRLLGDRKNQPQHF.

The chain has TRBV5-1 and TRBJ2-1, with D perhaps TRBD2 (7 bases). Looked up from germline, CDR1 is SGHRS and CDR2 is YFSETQ. With 1 base removed from V and 4 bases from J, the gap between germline ends came to 12 bases. The CDR3 consists of 15 residues. The CDR3: CASSLTGGGYNEQFF. The CDR3, as DNA: TGCGCCAGCAGCTTGACGGGGGGCGGGTACAATGAGCAGTTCTTC.

This clone was counted a single time. The chain joins TRBV18 to TRBJ1-3, with 8 bases identical to TRBD1. This CDR3 comprises 17 residues. Unmatched junction bases numbered 11, after V lost 3 bases and J lost 4 bases. Per germline, CDR1 KGHSH and CDR2 LQKENI. DNA of the CDR3: TGTGCCAGCTCACCCAGGACAGGGAAGAACTCCGGAAACACCATATATTTT. Its translation: CASSPRTGKNSGNTIYF.

The V call is TRBV15, the J call TRBJ2-4; 7 nucleotides match TRBD2. Germline loops: CDR1 LNHNV, CDR2 YYDKDF (reference sequence). This CDR3 has 15 residues. V lost 5 bases, J lost 0 bases, and 4 bases stayed unmatched. The CDR3 spells CATSSPGGAKNIQYF. In DNA form, the CDR3 reads TGTGCCACCAGCTCCCCGGGGGGAGCCAAAAACATTCAGTACTTC. The full variable domain, in which reference TRBV15 and TRBJ2-4 provide the parts outside the CDR3, is DAMVIQNPRYQVTQFGKPVTLSCSQTLNHNVMYWYQQKSSQAPKLLFHYYDKDFNNEADTPDNFQSRRPNTSFCFLDIRSPGLGDTAMYLCATSSPGGAKNIQYFGAGTRLSVL.

The gene calls are TRBV12-3 or TRBV12-4 and TRBJ2-2, with a tentative D call TRBD1 (6 bases). Trimming removed 5 bases from V and 6 bases from J, with 10 bases in between. CDR3 length: 13 residues. CDR3 amino acids: CASSTWTAGELFF. CDR3 nucleotide sequence: TGTGCCAGCAGTACGTGGACAGCCGGGGAGCTGTTTTTT.